Following are 7 T cell receptor beta chains from one sample sequenced in a study of radiotherapy plus CTLA-4 blockade in lung cancer. Sequencing used immunoSEQ multiplex PCR; TCRdb keeps in-frame clones, though not all of them. The sample shows roughly 92,000 clones, approximately 83% of them seen only once. The sample in question was peripheral blood, obtained from a patient treated with radiotherapy plus ipilimumab. The receptors here all came from a human donor with non-small cell lung cancer who had a partial response to radiotherapy plus ipilimumab.

The V gene is TRBV27, the J gene TRBJ2-7; TRBD1 matches at 8 bases. J lost 4 bases, V lost 4 bases, and 9 bases had no gene match. The CDR3 is 15 residues long. Per the germline V gene, CDR1 is MNHEY and CDR2 is SMNVEV (reference sequence). The CDR3 spells CASSSRDRFLYEQYF. CDR3 in DNA: TGTGCCAGCAGTTCACGGGACAGGTTTCTTTACGAGCAGTACTTC.

The V call is TRBV5-1, the J call TRBJ1-4, with D maybe TRBD1 (6 bases). The CDR3 spans 16 residues. In germline, CDR1 is SGHRS, CDR2 YFSETQ. Trimming shortened V by 1 base and J by 8 bases, and 18 bases separated the two germline ends. CDR3 residues: CASSLKLRDKGEKLFF. As DNA, the CDR3 is TGCGCCAGCAGCTTGAAACTCCGGGACAAAGGGGAAAAACTGTTTTTT.

The chain links TRBV4-1 to TRBJ2-7; 9 bases fit TRBD2. Unmatched junction bases numbered 13, after V lost 4 bases and J lost 6 bases. The CDR3 consists of 16 residues. The germline CDR1 and CDR2 sequences are MGHRA and YSYEKL. The CDR3 protein is CASSPHGLLAGREQYF. As DNA, the CDR3 is TGCGCCAGCAGCCCCCATGGTTTGCTAGCGGGACGCGAGCAGTACTTC.

The chain recombines TRBV11-3 with TRBJ2-3; 11 nucleotides match TRBD1. The ends lost 0 bases at V and 2 bases at J; junction bases unmatched: 4. CDR1 SGHNT and CDR2 YENEEA come from the germline V gene. The CDR3 is 17 amino acids. The CDR3 DNA is TGTGCCAGCAGCTTAGACGGGACAGGGGGTTTCACAGATACGCAGTATTTT. Translated: CASSLDGTGGFTDTQYF.

This chain links TRBV6-1 with TRBJ1-1; D is unresolved. Trimming cost V 7 bases and J 6 bases, with 18 bases left between them. The CDR3 contains 14 residues. From germline, CDR1 is MNHNS and CDR2 SASEGT. CDR3 in amino acids: CASTYGFRLPEAFF. The CDR3 DNA reads as TGTGCCAGCACCTATGGGTTTAGACTACCTGAAGCTTTCTTT.

The V gene is TRBV28, the J gene TRBJ1-2; D is perhaps TRBD1 (5 bases). The V and J ends lost 2 bases and 4 bases respectively, with 14 bases between them. The CDR3 totals 15 residues. Germline V gene data show CDR1 as MDHEN and CDR2 as SYDVKM. The CDR3 sequence is CASSLPSQGSYGYTF. In DNA form, the CDR3 reads TGTGCCAGCAGTTTACCCTCTCAGGGTTCCTATGGCTACACCTTC.

The chain couples TRBV5-1 to TRBJ2-5, with D maybe TRBD2 (6 bases). This CDR3 has 14 residues. Germline assignment: CDR1 SGHRS and CDR2 YFSETQ. Trimming stripped 2 bases from V and 1 base from J, with 9 bases between. The CDR3 DNA sequence: TGCGCCAGCAGCTTCGGGGGTACCCAAGAGACCCAGTACTTC. As protein: CASSFGGTQETQYF.